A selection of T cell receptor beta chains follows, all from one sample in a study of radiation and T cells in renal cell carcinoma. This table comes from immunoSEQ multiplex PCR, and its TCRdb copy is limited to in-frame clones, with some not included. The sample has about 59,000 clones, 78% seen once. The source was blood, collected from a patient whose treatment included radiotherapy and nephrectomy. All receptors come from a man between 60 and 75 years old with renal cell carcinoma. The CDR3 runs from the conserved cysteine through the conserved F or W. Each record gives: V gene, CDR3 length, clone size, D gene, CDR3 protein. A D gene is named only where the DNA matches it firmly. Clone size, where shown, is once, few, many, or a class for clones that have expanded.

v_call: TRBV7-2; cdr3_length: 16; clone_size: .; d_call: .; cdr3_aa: CASSLVSTYYTGELFF
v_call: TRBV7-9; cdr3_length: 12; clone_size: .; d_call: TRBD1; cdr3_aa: CASSDIDFGTDF
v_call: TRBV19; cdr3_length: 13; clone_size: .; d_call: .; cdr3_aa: CASKGRGHNEQFF
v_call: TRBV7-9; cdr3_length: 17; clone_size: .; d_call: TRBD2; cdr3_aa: CASSPRARGGLLREQYF
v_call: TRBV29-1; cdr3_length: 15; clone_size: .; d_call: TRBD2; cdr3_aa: CSVELAGGRYNEQFF
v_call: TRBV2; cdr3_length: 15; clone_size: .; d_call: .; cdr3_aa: CASSEGVRMNTEAFF
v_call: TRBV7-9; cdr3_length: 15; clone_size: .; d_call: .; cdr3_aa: CASSFYRELGTEAFF
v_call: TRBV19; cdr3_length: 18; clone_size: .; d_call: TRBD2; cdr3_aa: CASSRRTSGSGLRETQYF
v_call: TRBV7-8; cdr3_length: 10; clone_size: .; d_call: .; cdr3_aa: CASSLETQYF
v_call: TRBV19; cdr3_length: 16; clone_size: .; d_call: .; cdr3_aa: CASLGGNSYFNYGYTF
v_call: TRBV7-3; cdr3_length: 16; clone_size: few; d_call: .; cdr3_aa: CASSLDRDASYNEQFF
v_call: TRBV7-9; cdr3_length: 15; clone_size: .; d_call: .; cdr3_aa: CASSQRSGGGNTIYF
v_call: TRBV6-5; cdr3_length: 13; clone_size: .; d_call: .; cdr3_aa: CASSADRNQPQHF
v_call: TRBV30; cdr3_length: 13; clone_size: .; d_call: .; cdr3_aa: CAWSVGNTGELFF
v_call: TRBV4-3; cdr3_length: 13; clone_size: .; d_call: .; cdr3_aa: CASSQMPTDTQYF
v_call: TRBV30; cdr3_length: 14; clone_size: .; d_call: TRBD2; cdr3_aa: CAWSHGTSRNEQFF
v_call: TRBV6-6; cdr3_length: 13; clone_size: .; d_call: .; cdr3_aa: CASSYSGNRDEFF
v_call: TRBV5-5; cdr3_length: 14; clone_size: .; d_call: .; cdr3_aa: CASSPDRTGNTIYF
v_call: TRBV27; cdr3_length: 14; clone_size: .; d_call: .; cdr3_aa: CASSPVLTLYEQFF
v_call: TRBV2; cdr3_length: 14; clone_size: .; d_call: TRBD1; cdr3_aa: CASSEWDSANGYTF
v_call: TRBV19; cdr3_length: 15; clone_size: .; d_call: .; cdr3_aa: CASSPSGSLNEKLFF
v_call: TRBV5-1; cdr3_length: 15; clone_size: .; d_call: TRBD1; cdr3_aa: CASSLTGATNEKLFF
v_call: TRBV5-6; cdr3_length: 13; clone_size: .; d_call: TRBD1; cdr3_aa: CASSPDRVYGYTF
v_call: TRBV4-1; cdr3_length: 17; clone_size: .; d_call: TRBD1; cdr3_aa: CASSQDPMTSGGTEAFF
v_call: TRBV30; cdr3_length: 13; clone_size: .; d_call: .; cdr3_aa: CAWSVGGSYEQYF
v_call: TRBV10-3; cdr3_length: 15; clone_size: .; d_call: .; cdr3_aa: CAISEGTTMGETQYF
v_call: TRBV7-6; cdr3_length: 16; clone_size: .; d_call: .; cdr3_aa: CASSSGFRTGRGEQYF
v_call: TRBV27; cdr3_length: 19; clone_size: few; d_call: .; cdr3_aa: CASSFYPPGVFFYTGELFF
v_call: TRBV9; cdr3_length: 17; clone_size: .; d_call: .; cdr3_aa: CASSLGGAVGTNEKLFF
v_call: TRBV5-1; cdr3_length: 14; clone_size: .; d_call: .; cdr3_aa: CASTLGTVNTEAFF
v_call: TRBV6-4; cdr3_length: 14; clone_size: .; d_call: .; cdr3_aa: CASRPGREPREQYF